The source of this T cell receptor beta chain is a study of esophageal squamous cell carcinoma under preoperative chemotherapy. Stated time point: after preoperative PTX-NDP chemotherapy. With 6 bases removed from V and 0 bases from J, the gap between germline ends came to 21 bases. CDR3 size: 18 residues. Study-level results: After treatment, tumor-infiltrating lymphocytes seemed to come partly from incoming peripheral T cells, not only local changes. Peripheral T cells showed a significant TCR diversity increase after chemotherapy, unlike tumor-infiltrating lymphocytes. After paclitaxel-nedaplatin, abundant clones were more likely to contract than amplify.

This clonotype is medium-sized within its sample. Its specificity is not known. TCRdb passed the PCR reads through MiXCR, listing each CDR3 protein once. The data hold some 1,300 distinct CDR3 sequences, with less than 30% observed a single time. This specimen was taken from a patient given preoperative chemotherapy. The J gene is TRBJ2-1, the V gene TRBV12-3 or TRBV12-4; D may be TRBD1 or TRBD2 (5 bases each). This TCR derives from a human donor with esophageal squamous cell carcinoma. The donor label of this sample is uncertain. CDR3 coding DNA: TGTGCCAGCAGCCTCTGGGTTGGGGGAAGGAGCTCCTACAATGAGCAGTTCTTC. Encoded protein: CASSLWVGGRSSYNEQFF.